The sequence of this TCR beta chain was determined in a study of tumor-infiltrating lymphocytes in primary liver carcinoma (dated by TCRdb to about 2017). For the study in its entirety: Between late 2015 and early 2016, five patients in China with histopathologically diagnosed primary liver carcinoma had their tumors surgically resected. High reproducibility was observed for the technical replicate repertoires, with mean shared-clone rates roughly 0.87 and correlation coefficients above 0.95. TCRbeta repertoire sequencing covered approximately 35 specimens from 5 patients: 25 tumor regions, 5 adjacent noncancerous liver tissues and 5 peripheral blood samples. The tumors of the five patients were staged as T1-T3 N0M0, with maximum diameters ranging from roughly 4.2 to 11 cm. Each sample produced about 3.5 to 7.13 million productive TCRbeta reads, and read depth showed no significant difference between tissue types. Hepatocellular carcinoma (four) or combined HCC and intrahepatic cholangiocarcinoma (one) was present in the five patients, who were three men and two women aged 30 to 69 years. The study combined TCRbeta repertoire sequencing, expression microarrays and whole-exome sequencing across five regions of each liver tumor, with adjacent normal tissue and blood.

RNA from unsorted whole blood was extracted with TRIzol reagent, and germline DNA was obtained with the DNeasy Blood & Tissue kit. At the time of sampling, the patients had chronic HBV infection and had not received any treatment. Before surgery, about 4 milliliters of peripheral blood were collected into K2EDTA tubes. TCRbeta-specific cDNA was reverse-transcribed from about 500 ng total RNA using a constant-region primer and ProtoScript II reverse transcriptase. Three nested multiplex PCR rounds, following a slightly modified ARM-PCR procedure, were used to build the TCRbeta libraries. Multiplex TRBV1-TRBV30 forward primers and a Cbeta reverse primer were used in the first two PCR rounds, each of which was run for approximately 10 cycles. Sample barcodes and Illumina adapters were added in a final 25-cycle PCR with Deep VentR polymerase. Amplicons of 200-500 bp were gel-purified with a QIAquick gel extraction kit before sequencing. The TCRbeta amplicons were sequenced with 250-bp paired-end reads on an Illumina HiSeq 2500. The study's own analysis went as follows. Trimmomatic v0.33 was used to quality-trim the reads, and FLASH v1.2.11 was used to merge paired reads so that full CDR3 sequences could be recovered. MiGEC v1.2.1b assigned V, D and J germline segments to the rearranged TCRbeta sequences. Clonotype statistics, along with Shannon-Wiener diversity indices, were calculated using VDJtools v1.0.0. To reduce sampling bias, subsequent analyses other than the diversity analysis used only the 250 most abundant clonotypes in each sample. TCRdb cleaned the public reads at Q25 with fastp, built clones with MiXCR and kept in-frame beta chains. Each entry merges the rows of one CDR3 protein and shows their most common DNA and genes. The V and J calls and clone size are TCRdb's, not the authors'. The sample yields about 320,000 distinct CDR3 sequences; approximately 58% were counted once. The ten top clones hold over 15% of the sample.

A single count supports this clonotype. What this receptor recognizes is not known. The record has no base qualities; no much larger clone is one base away. One read is thin evidence. The CDR3 sequence holds 14 residues, the cysteine and phenylalanine included. Of all the DNA, just the CDR3 is kept, 42 bases in frame from base 1. From the germline V gene (reference sequence), CDR1 is SEHNR and CDR2 is FQNEAQ. V is shortened by 4 bases, J by 9 bases, and the region joining them spans 13 bases. The research as a whole found: A significantly larger repertoire fraction was made up by the top 250 clones in tumors than in blood (p = 0.039). Repertoire overlap was higher between tumor regions (mean about 36%) than tumor-adjacent (17%) or tumor-blood (about 15%) pairs, consistent with antigen-driven expansion. With just five or six patients in the study, the authors point out that the findings should be validated in a larger study. Because the samples were bulk and unsorted, CD4+ and CD8+ T cell repertoires could not be compared. Only the TCR beta chain was sequenced, which likely underestimates true repertoire diversity because unpaired alpha chains were not captured.

The sample taken for sequencing was peripheral blood. The receptor was isolated from a woman in her 30s with primary liver carcinoma and hepatitis B virus infection. The sequence joins TRBV7-9 to TRBJ1-6, and TRBD1 may be the D gene, going by 6 matching bases. DNA sequence: TGTGCCAGCAGCTCAGGGGTAAAGAGTTCACCCCTCCACTTT. Its product reads: CASSSGVKSSPLHF.